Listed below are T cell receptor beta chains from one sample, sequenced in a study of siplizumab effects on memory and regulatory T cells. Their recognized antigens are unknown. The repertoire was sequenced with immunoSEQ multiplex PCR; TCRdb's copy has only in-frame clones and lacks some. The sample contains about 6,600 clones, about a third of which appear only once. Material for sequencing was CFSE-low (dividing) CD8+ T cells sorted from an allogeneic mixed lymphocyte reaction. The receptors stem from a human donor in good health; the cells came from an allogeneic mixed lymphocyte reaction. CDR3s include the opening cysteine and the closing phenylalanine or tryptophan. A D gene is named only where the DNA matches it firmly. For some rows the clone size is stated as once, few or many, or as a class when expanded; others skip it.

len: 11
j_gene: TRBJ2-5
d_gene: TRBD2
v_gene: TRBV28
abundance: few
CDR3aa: CASLAGLTQYF
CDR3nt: TGTGCCAGCCTAGCGGGGCTTACCCAGTACTTC

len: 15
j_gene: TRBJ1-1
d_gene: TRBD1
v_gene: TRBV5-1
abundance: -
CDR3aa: CASSPGQGARTEAFF
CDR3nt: TGCGCCAGCAGCCCGGGACAGGGGGCGCGCACTGAAGCTTTCTTT

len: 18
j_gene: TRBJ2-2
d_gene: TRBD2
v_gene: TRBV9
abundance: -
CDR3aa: CASPQNSVVAGNTGELFF
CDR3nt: TGTGCCAGCCCGCAAAACTCGGTAGTAGCGGGGAACACCGGGGAGCTGTTTTTT

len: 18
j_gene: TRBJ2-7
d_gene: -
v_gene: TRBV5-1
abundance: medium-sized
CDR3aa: CASSFYSPTESIYYEQYF
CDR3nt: TGCGCCAGCAGCTTTTATAGTCCTACGGAGTCTATCTACTACGAGCAGTACTTC

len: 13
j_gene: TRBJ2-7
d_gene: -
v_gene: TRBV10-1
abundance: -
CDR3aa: CASSEYLNSEQYF
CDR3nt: TGCGCCAGCAGTGAGTATTTGAACAGCGAGCAGTACTTC

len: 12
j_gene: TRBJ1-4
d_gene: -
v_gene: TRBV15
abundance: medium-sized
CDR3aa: CATSREGALLFF
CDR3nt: TGTGCCACCAGCAGAGAGGGGGCCTTGCTGTTTTTT

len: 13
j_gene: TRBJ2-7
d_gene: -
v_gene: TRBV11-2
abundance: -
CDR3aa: CASSLTSSYEQYF
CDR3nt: TGTGCCAGCAGCTTAACTAGCTCCTACGAGCAGTACTTC

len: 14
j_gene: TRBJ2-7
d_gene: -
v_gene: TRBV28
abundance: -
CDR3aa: CASSLDEGSYEQYF
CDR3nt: TGTGCCAGCAGTTTGGACGAGGGTTCCTACGAGCAGTACTTC

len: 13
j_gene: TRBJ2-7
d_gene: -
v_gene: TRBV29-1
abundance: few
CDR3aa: CSVEDSRLYEQYF
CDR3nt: TGCAGCGTGGAGGACAGTCGTCTCTACGAGCAGTACTTC

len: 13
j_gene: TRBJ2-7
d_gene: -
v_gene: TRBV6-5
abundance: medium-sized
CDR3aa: CASSYSRGYEQYF
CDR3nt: TGTGCCAGCAGTTACTCGCGGGGCTACGAGCAGTACTTC

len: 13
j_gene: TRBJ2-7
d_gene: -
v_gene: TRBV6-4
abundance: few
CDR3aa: CASSYTDSHEQYF
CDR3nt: TGTGCCAGCAGTTACACGGACAGCCACGAGCAGTACTTC

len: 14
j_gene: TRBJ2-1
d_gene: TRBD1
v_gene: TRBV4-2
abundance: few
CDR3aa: CASSPGTGSNEQFF
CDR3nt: TGTGCCAGCAGCCCGGGGACAGGGAGCAATGAGCAGTTCTTC

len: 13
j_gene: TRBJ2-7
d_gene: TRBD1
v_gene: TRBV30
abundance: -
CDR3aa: CATTRGQSYEQYF
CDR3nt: TGTGCCACCACCCGGGGACAGAGCTACGAGCAGTACTTC

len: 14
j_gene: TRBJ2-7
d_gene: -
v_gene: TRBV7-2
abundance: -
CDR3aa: CASSVGGPGYEQYF
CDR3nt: TGTGCCAGCAGCGTCGGAGGCCCCGGCTACGAGCAGTACTTC

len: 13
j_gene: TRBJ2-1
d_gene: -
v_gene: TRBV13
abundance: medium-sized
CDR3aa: CASSSGLLNEQFF
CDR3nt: TGTGCCAGCAGCTCCGGGCTGCTCAATGAGCAGTTCTTC

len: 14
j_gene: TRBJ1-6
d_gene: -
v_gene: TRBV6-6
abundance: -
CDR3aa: CASCRDSYNSPLHF
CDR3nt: TGTGCCAGTTGCCGCGACTCCTATAATTCACCCCTCCACTTT

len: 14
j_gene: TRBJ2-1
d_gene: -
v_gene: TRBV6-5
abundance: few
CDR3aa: CASSYLQTSNEQFF
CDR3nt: TGTGCCAGCAGTTACCTACAGACTTCAAATGAGCAGTTCTTC

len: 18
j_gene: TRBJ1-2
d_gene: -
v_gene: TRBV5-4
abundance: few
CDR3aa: CASSGYFGGAVGPYGYTF
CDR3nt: TGTGCCAGCAGCGGCTACTTCGGGGGCGCTGTGGGGCCCTATGGCTACACCTTC

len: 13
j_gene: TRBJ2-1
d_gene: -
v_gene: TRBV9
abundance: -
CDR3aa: CASSYREYNEQFF
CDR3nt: TGTGCCAGCAGTTACAGGGAATACAATGAGCAGTTCTTC

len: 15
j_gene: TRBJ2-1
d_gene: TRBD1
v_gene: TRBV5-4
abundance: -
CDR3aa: CASSSLDRVKGEQFF
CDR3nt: TGTGCCAGCAGCTCTCTGGACAGGGTGAAGGGGGAGCAGTTCTTC

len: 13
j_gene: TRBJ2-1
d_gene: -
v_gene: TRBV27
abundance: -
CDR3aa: CASSRLLYNEQFF
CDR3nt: TGTGCCAGCAGTCGGCTCCTATACAATGAGCAGTTCTTC

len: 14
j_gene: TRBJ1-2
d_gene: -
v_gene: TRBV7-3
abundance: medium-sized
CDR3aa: CASSSDVTNYGYTF
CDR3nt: TGTGCCAGCAGCTCGGATGTCACGAATTATGGCTACACCTTC

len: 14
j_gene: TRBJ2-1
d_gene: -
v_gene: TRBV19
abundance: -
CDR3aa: CASRQAGTHNEQFF
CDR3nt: TGTGCCAGTAGACAAGCGGGTACTCACAATGAGCAGTTCTTC

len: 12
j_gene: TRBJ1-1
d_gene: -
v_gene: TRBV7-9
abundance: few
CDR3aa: CASSLYPTEAFF
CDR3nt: TGTGCCAGCAGCTTATACCCCACTGAAGCTTTCTTT

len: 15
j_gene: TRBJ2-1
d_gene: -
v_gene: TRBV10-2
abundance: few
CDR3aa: CASRPSERSYNEQFF
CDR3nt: TGCGCCAGCAGACCCAGCGAACGCTCCTACAATGAGCAGTTCTTC

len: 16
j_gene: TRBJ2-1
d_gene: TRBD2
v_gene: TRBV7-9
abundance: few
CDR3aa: CASSSLTSGRAHEQFF
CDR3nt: TGTGCCAGCAGCTCCCTAACTAGCGGGAGGGCCCATGAGCAGTTCTTC

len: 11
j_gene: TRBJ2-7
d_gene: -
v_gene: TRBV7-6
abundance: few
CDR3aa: CASSLAREQYF
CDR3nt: TGTGCCAGCAGCTTGGCCCGCGAGCAGTACTTC

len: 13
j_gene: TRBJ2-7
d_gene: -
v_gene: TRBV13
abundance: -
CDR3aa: CASRLVSSYEQYF
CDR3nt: TGTGCCAGCAGACTAGTAAGCTCCTACGAGCAGTACTTC

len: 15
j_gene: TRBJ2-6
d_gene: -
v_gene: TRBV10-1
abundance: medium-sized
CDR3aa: CASSEGITGANVLTF
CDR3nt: TGCGCCAGCAGTGAGGGGATCACTGGGGCCAACGTCCTGACTTTC

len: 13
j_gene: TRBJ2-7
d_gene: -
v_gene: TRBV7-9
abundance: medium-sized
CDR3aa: CASSFSGAYEQYF
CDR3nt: TGTGCCAGCAGCTTTTCCGGTGCCTACGAGCAGTACTTC

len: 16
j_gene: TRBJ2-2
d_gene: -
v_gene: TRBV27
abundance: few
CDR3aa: CASGREYTALTGELFF
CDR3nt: TGTGCCAGCGGAAGAGAATATACAGCTCTCACCGGGGAGCTGTTTTTT

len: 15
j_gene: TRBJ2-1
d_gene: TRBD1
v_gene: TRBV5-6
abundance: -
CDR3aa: CASSRQGFTYNEQFF
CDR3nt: TGTGCCAGCAGCCGACAGGGGTTTACCTACAATGAGCAGTTCTTC

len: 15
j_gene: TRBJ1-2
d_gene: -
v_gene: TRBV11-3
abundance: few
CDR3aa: CASSFRGRGNYGYTF
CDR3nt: TGTGCCAGCAGCTTCCGGGGCAGGGGCAACTATGGCTACACCTTC

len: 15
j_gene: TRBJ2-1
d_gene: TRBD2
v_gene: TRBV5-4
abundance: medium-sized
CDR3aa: CASSLLAGGYNEQFF
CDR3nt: TGTGCCAGCAGCTTGTTAGCGGGAGGCTACAATGAGCAGTTCTTC

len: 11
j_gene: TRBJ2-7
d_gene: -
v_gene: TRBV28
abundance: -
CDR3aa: CACWAGNEQYF
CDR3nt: TGTGCCTGCTGGGCCGGTAACGAGCAGTACTTC

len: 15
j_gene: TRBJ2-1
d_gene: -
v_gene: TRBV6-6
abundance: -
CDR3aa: CASSVSHAAYNEQFF
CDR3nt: TGTGCCAGCAGCGTAAGCCATGCGGCCTACAATGAGCAGTTCTTC